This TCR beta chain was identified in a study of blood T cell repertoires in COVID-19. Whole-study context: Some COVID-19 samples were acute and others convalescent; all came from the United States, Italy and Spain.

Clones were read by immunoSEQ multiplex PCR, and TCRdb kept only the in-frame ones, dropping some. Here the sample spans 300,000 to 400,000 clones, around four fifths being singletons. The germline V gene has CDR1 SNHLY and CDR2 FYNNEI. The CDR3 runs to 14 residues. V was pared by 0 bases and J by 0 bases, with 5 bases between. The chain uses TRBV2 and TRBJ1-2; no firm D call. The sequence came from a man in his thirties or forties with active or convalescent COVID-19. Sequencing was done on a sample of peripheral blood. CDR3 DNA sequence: TGTGCCAGCAGTGAAGCGCGAACTAACTATGGCTACACCTTC. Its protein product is CASSEARTNYGYTF.